Presented here are 12 T cell receptor beta chains from one specimen sequenced in a study of vaccination effects on CD4 cells after COVID-19. Their antigen targets remain unknown. Sequencing was preceded by expansion of antigen-specific CD4+ T cells with viral peptide pools in the ViraFEST assay. Subsequent to approximately 11 days of culture, CD4+ T cells were isolated. Everyone in the study got two shots of either the BNT162b2 or mRNA-1273 vaccine. Some clones are missing from TCRdb's copy, which holds only in-frame ones; the method was immunoSEQ multiplex PCR. The sample holds 60,000 to 85,000 clones, around 69% seen once. The sequences come from CD4+ T cells from PBMCs cultured with HCoV-229E spike peptides, collected after COVID-19 vaccination. The receptors derive from a human donor who received a COVID-19 vaccine.

This sequence joins TRBV9 and TRBJ2-3; tentative D call: TRBD2 (5 bases). This CDR3 has 16 residues. Germline V gene sequence: CDR1 SGDLS, CDR2 YYNGEE. V was cut by 1 base and J by 3 bases, with 15 bases left in between. CDR3 region: CASSVFGVGRTDTQYF. CDR3 bases: TGTGCCAGCAGCGTATTCGGGGTCGGGCGGACAGATACGCAGTATTTT.

The chain combines TRBV30 with TRBJ1-2, with D tentatively TRBD1 (5 bases). The CDR3 totals 15 residues. Germline lookup yields CDR1 GTSNPN and CDR2 SVGIG (reference sequence). The germline V and J ends were trimmed by 4 bases and 1 base, with 16 bases remaining between them. In DNA form, the CDR3 reads TGTGCCTGGACTGGAGTTGGGGGAAATAACTATGGCTACACCTTC. This translates into CAWTGVGGNNYGYTF. Using reference TRBV30 and TRBJ1-2 for the parts outside the CDR3, the full variable domain is SQTIHQWPATLVQPVGSPLSLECTVEGTSNPNLYWYRQAAGRGLQLLFYSVGIGQISSEVPQNLSASRPQDRQFILSSKKLLLSDSGFYLCAWTGVGGNNYGYTFGSGTRLTVV.

The rearrangement joins TRBV6-5 to TRBJ2-3; D unresolved. The CDR3 is 13 residues long. Trimming left V 5 bases short and J 4 bases short, with 10 bases between. In germline, CDR1 is MNHEY, CDR2 SVGAGI. Here the CDR3 reads CASSRAAPDTQYF. CDR3 coding DNA: TGTGCCAGCAGTCGGGCCGCCCCAGATACGCAGTATTTT.

The rearrangement links TRBV4-1 to TRBJ2-1; no clear D gene. V was cut by 1 base and J by 4 bases, with 14 bases left in between. The CDR3 runs 16 residues. Germline CDR1 MGHRA, CDR2 YSYEKL. The CDR3 sequence: CASSQVNMGFYNEQFF. The CDR3 DNA follows: TGCGCCAGCAGCCAAGTTAACATGGGCTTTTACAATGAGCAGTTCTTC.

The chain carries TRBV9 and TRBJ2-3; D remains unclear. Germline V gene data show CDR1 as SGDLS and CDR2 as YYNGEE. V gave up 2 bases and J gave up 2 bases, with 15 bases separating them. The CDR3 has 16 amino acids. Here the CDR3 reads CASSVQPNKNTDTQYF. DNA for the CDR3: TGTGCCAGCAGCGTCCAGCCAAACAAAAACACAGATACGCAGTATTTT.

This clone was observed a single time. The chain combines TRBV7-2 with TRBJ1-1; D uncertain. The germline CDR1 and CDR2 sequences are SGHTA and FQGNSA. This CDR3 is 15 amino acids long. Trimming stripped 4 bases from V and 0 bases from J, with 12 bases between. The CDR3 here is CASSSTGSLNTEAFF. CDR3 DNA sequence: TGTGCCAGCAGCTCGACGGGCTCTTTGAACACTGAAGCTTTCTTT. The whole variable domain, remainder taken from reference TRBV7-2 and TRBJ1-1, is GAGVSQSPSNKVTEKGKDVELRCDPISGHTALYWYRQSLGQGLEFLIYFQGNSAPDKSGLPSDRFSAERTGGSVSTLTIQRTQQEDSAVYLCASSSTGSLNTEAFFGQGTRLTVV.

The chain is built from TRBV5-1 and TRBJ2-7; D call uncertain. Germline V gene sequence: CDR1 SGHRS, CDR2 YFSETQ. The CDR3 is 12 residues long. V dropped 0 bases and J dropped 3 bases, with 4 bases sitting between them. The chain's CDR3 is CASSLEGYEQYV. CDR3 coding DNA: TGCGCCAGCAGCTTGGAAGGCTACGAGCAGTACGTC.

CDR3 region: CASSPEQGRNSPLHF. CDR3 DNA: TGTGCCAGCTCACCCGAACAGGGGCGGAATTCACCCCTCCACTTT. The chain employs TRBV18 and TRBJ1-6, with 7 bases lining up with TRBD1. Germline CDR1 reads KGHSH; CDR2 reads LQKENI. V was clipped by 3 bases and J by 7 bases; unmatched bases: 6. The CDR3 spans 15 residues.

This clone has more than one count but fewer than ten. The CDR3 reads CASSQGFYGYTF. CDR3 coding DNA: TGTGCCAGCAGCCAGGGGTTTTATGGCTACACCTTC. V and J are TRBV5-6 and TRBJ1-2; D is possibly TRBD1 (6 bases). Germline loops: CDR1 SGHDT, CDR2 YYEEEE. Trimming removed 4 bases at V and 5 bases at J, with 9 bases between. The CDR3 is 12 residues long.

The chain has TRBV4-3 and TRBJ1-1, with D uncertain. The ends were cut back, 0 bases at V and 6 bases at J, with 11 bases in the middle. Germline CDR1 reads LGHNA; CDR2 reads YSLEER. The CDR3 sequence is 14 residues long. CDR3 amino acids: CASSQDLSRSEAFF. DNA of the CDR3: TGCGCCAGCAGCCAAGATCTTTCCCGGTCTGAAGCTTTCTTT.

This clone was seen only once. The chain has TRBV5-1 and TRBJ1-1; D uncertain. Trimming removed 4 bases from V and 0 bases from J, with 10 bases in between. The CDR3 consists of 14 residues. The germline V gene encodes CDR1 SGHRS and CDR2 YFSETQ. CDR3 region: CASSLDALNTEAFF. The CDR3 coding sequence is TGCGCCAGCAGCCTGGATGCCCTGAACACTGAAGCTTTCTTT.

V usage is TRBV5-1 and J usage is TRBJ2-2; D is unresolved. V lost 1 base to trimming and J lost 1 base, with 11 bases between them. CDR1 and CDR2 (germline): SGHRS, YFSETQ. The CDR3 runs 16 residues. The chain's CDR3 is CASSLLAVMNTGELFF. CDR3 in DNA: TGCGCCAGCAGCTTGTTGGCGGTCATGAACACCGGGGAGCTGTTTTTT.